By sample fraction, the clone carrying this T cell receptor (beta chain) is medium-sized. What it binds is unknown. Live CD3+CD8+TCRalphabeta+ cells were sorted into four subsets by PD-1 and/or TIGIT. The data derive from a study of circulating CD8 cells and anti-PD-1 response in melanoma. Study-wide context: Response groups: complete/partial responders versus stable/progressive non-responders. Findings of the study overall: Replicates were generally not done for experiments. Some patients were treatment-naive; others were previously treated. TIGIT repertoires were least diverse, DNEG repertoires most diverse.

Trimming stripped 5 bases from V and 0 bases from J, with 2 bases between. The CDR3 is 11 residues long. Using roughly 14 ng of total RNA, TCR libraries were made with the QIAseq Immune Repertoire TCR panel. Via MiXCR, TCRdb re-called the reads, giving one row per CDR3 protein. The sample holds 550 to 650 distinct CDR3 sequences, about 5.9% seen once. The rearrangement links TRBV12-3 or TRBV12-4 to TRBJ2-7; the D is unclear. The receptor was isolated from a human donor with melanoma. The sequenced sample was CD8+ T cells from PBMCs, obtained at baseline or after one month of anti-PD-1 therapy (not recorded which). CDR3 nucleotides: TGTGCCAGCAGTAGCTCCTACGAGCAGTACTTC. Its translation is CASSSSYEQYF.